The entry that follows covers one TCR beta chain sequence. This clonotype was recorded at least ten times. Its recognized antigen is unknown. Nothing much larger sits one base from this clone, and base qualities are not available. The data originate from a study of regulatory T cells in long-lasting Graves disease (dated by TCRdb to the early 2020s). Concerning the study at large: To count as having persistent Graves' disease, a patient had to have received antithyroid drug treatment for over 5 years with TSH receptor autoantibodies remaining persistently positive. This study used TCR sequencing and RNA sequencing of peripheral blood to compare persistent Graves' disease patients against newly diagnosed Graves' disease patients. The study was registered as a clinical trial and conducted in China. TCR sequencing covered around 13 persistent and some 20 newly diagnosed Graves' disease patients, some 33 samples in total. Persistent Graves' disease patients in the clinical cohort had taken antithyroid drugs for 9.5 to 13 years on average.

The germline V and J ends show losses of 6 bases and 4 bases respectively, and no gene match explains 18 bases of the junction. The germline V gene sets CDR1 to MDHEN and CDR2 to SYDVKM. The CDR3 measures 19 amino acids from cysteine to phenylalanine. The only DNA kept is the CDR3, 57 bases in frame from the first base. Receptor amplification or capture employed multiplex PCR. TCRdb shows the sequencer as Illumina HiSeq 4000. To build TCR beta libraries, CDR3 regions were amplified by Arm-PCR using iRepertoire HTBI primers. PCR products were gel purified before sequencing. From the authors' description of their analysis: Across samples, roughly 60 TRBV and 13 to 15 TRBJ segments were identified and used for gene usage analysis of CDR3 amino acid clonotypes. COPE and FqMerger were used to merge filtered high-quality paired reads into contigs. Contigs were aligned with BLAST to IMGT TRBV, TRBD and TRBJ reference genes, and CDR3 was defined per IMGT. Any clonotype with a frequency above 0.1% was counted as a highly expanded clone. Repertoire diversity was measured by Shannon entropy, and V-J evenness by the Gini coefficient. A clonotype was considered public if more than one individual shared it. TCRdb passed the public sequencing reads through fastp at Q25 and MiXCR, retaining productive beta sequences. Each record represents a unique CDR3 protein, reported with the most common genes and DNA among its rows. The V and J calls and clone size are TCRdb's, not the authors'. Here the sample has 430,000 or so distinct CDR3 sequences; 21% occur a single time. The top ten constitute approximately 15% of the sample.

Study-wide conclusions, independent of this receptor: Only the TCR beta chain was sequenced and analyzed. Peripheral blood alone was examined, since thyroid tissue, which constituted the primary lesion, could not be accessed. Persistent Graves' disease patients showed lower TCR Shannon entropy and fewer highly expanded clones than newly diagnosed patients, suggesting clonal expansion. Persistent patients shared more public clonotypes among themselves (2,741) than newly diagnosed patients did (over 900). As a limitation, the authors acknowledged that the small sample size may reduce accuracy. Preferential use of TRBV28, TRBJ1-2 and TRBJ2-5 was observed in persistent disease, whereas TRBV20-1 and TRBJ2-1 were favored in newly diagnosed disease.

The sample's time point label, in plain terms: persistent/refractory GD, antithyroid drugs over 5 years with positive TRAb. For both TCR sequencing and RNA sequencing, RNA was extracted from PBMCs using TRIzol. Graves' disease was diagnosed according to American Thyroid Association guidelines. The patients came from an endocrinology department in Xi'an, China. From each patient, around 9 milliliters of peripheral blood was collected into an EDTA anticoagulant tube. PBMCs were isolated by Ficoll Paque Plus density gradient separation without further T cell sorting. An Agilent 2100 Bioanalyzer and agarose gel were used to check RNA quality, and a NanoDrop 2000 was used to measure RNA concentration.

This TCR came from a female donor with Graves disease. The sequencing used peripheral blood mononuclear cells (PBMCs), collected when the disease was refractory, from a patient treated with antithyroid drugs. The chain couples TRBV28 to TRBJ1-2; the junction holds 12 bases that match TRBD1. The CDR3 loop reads CASRPQFRDRGRGVYGYTF. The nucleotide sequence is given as TGTGCCAGCAGACCTCAATTCCGGGACAGGGGGCGCGGAGTCTATGGCTACACCTTC.